These T cell receptor beta chains were read from a single sample in a study of shared clonotypes between healthy human individuals. Assay: immunoSEQ multiplex PCR; the TCRdb copy retains only in-frame clones and omits some. The sample holds around 2.1 million clones, approximately 94% seen once. Source material: naive CD8+ T cells from PBMCs. These receptors were taken from a young man in good health. Some clones in this sample may be carry-over from other donors' samples. Both conserved end residues are part of each CDR3. The D gene is left open where the match is weak. Clone size is not always given. Where it is, it says once, few, many or a class for expanded clones.

size,J,V,D,CDR3,DNA
NA,TRBJ1-5,TRBV19,NA,CASSIRTGNQPQHF,TGTGCCAGTAGTATAAGGACAGGCAATCAGCCCCAGCATTTT
NA,TRBJ1-1,TRBV6-5,NA,CASSYSLRNTEAFF,TGTGCCAGCAGTTACTCCCTACGGAACACTGAAGCTTTCTTT
NA,TRBJ2-5,TRBV15,NA,CATSRRKGETQYF,TGTGCCACCAGCAGACGGAAGGGAGAGACCCAGTACTTC
NA,TRBJ2-1,TRBV27,NA,CASSFGLNNEQFF,TGTGCCAGCAGTTTCGGCTTGAACAATGAGCAGTTCTTC
once,TRBJ1-2,TRBV19,NA,CASTPYGGTHGYTF,TGTGCCAGTACCCCCTATGGGGGCACGCATGGCTACACCTTC
NA,TRBJ2-3,TRBV7-6,TRBD2,CASSLVGEGSTDTQYF,TGTGCCAGCAGCTTAGTTGGGGAGGGAAGCACAGATACGCAGTATTTT
NA,TRBJ1-5,TRBV2,NA,CASSDSDGDYVWPQHF,TGTGCCAGCAGTGATTCGGACGGGGACTACGTTTGGCCCCAGCATTTT
NA,TRBJ1-2,TRBV9,NA,CASSLTPASNYGYTF,TGTGCCAGCAGCTTAACTCCTGCGTCTAACTATGGCTACACCTTC
NA,TRBJ1-5,TRBV5-6,NA,CASSLWGLGQPQHF,TGTGCCAGCAGCTTGTGGGGGCTCGGTCAGCCCCAGCATTTT
NA,TRBJ1-3,TRBV7-8,NA,CASTKGEAGNTIYF,TGTGCCAGCACCAAAGGGGAGGCTGGAAACACCATATATTTT
NA,TRBJ1-2,TRBV18,NA,CASSPPGLPQKYGYTF,TGTGCCAGCTCACCACCTGGTTTGCCCCAGAAGTATGGCTACACCTTC
NA,TRBJ1-2,TRBV9,TRBD1,CASSVSGGTVEYTF,TGTGCCAGCAGCGTAAGTGGAGGGACAGTAGAATACACCTTC
NA,TRBJ1-2,TRBV5-4,NA,CASSLRAVPSDGYTF,TGTGCCAGCAGCTTGAGGGCGGTCCCGTCGGATGGCTACACCTTC
NA,TRBJ1-2,TRBV6-5,NA,CASSYYRGSGAGGYTF,TGTGCCAGCAGTTACTACCGGGGATCGGGGGCCGGTGGCTACACCTTC
once,TRBJ2-7,TRBV5-4,NA,CASSLRTDPYEQYF,TGTGCCAGCAGCCTAAGGACAGATCCCTACGAGCAGTACTTC
NA,TRBJ2-1,TRBV11-1,TRBD1,CASSLADRAQDEQFF,TGTGCCAGCAGCTTAGCGGACAGGGCCCAGGATGAGCAGTTCTTC
NA,TRBJ2-3,TRBV11-2,TRBD2,CASSFLAGATDTQYF,TGTGCCAGCAGCTTCCTAGCGGGAGCCACAGATACGCAGTATTTT
NA,TRBJ2-5,TRBV29-1,NA,CSAQGRTYQETQYF,TGCAGCGCCCAGGGCAGGACGTACCAAGAGACCCAGTACTTC
NA,TRBJ2-4,TRBV27,NA,CASSLSGDENIQYF,TGTGCCAGCAGTTTATCGGGGGACGAAAACATTCAGTACTTC
NA,TRBJ2-1,TRBV6-5,TRBD1,CASSYRDRPRDEQFF,TGTGCCAGCAGCTACCGGGACAGGCCTAGGGATGAGCAGTTCTTC
NA,TRBJ2-1,TRBV7-3,TRBD2,CASSGWTSGRDGDEQFF,TGTGCCAGCAGCGGATGGACTAGCGGGAGGGACGGGGATGAGCAGTTCTTC
NA,TRBJ2-7,TRBV5-1,TRBD2,CASSLLGLGRYEQYF,TGCGCCAGCAGCCTTTTGGGACTAGGACGTTACGAGCAGTACTTC
NA,TRBJ1-5,TRBV27,NA,CASSLFRSNQPQHF,TGTGCCAGCAGTTTATTTAGGAGCAATCAGCCCCAGCATTTT
NA,TRBJ2-7,TRBV7-9,NA,CASSGRETRGEQYF,TGTGCCAGCAGCGGTAGAGAGACTAGGGGCGAGCAGTACTTC
NA,TRBJ2-7,TRBV7-8,NA,CASSLGSRTRTYEQYF,TGTGCCAGCAGCTTAGGCTCGAGGACACGAACCTACGAGCAGTACTTC
few,TRBJ1-2,TRBV7-9,NA,CASSPTGGRDYYGYTF,TGTGCCAGCAGCCCCACTGGGGGCAGGGACTACTATGGCTACACCTTC
NA,TRBJ2-7,TRBV5-4,NA,CASSFQGYEQYF,TGTGCCAGCAGCTTCCAGGGCTACGAGCAGTACTTC
NA,TRBJ2-1,TRBV5-6,NA,CASTRTPDEQFF,TGTGCCAGCACCCGGACCCCCGATGAGCAGTTCTTC
NA,TRBJ2-7,TRBV7-6,TRBD2,CASSLLAGALSYEQYF,TGTGCCAGCAGCTTGCTAGCGGGAGCCTTATCCTACGAGCAGTACTTC
NA,TRBJ2-7,TRBV27,NA,CASSLTDHYEQYF,TGTGCCAGCAGCCTGACAGATCACTACGAGCAGTACTTC
NA,TRBJ1-5,TRBV6-6,NA,CASSPSRYNQPQHF,TGTGCCAGCAGCCCTTCCAGGTACAATCAGCCCCAGCATTTT
NA,TRBJ2-7,TRBV13,NA,CASSLNSGSQLAALLYF,TGTGCCAGCAGCTTAAATTCAGGGTCCCAGCTCGCCGCCCTCCTGTACTTC
NA,TRBJ2-7,TRBV7-9,NA,CASSSQGGEQYF,TGTGCCAGCAGCTCCCAAGGGGGCGAGCAGTACTTC
NA,TRBJ2-7,TRBV28,NA,CASSSQGGINEQYF,TGTGCCAGCAGCTCCCAGGGGGGCATAAACGAGCAGTACTTC
NA,TRBJ1-1,TRBV5-1,NA,CASSSRFELGNTEAFF,TGCGCCAGCAGCTCACGGTTTGAGCTTGGGAACACTGAAGCTTTCTTT
NA,TRBJ2-5,TRBV25-1,TRBD1,CASSDRTGALETQYF,TGTGCCAGCAGTGATAGGACAGGGGCCCTTGAGACCCAGTACTTC
NA,TRBJ2-3,TRBV13,TRBD2,CASINSGTPPDTQYF,TGTGCCAGCATCAATAGCGGGACCCCTCCGGATACGCAGTATTTT
NA,TRBJ2-2,TRBV6-4,NA,CARQASALNTGELFF,TGTGCCAGACAAGCTAGCGCTCTAAACACCGGGGAGCTGTTTTTT
NA,TRBJ2-1,TRBV27,NA,CASRGLDYNEQFF,TGTGCCAGCAGGGGACTCGATTACAATGAGCAGTTCTTC